This T cell receptor beta chain was observed in a study of cytomegalovirus exposure and HLA in healthy donors. Study summary: Genotyping showed roughly 83% of fewer than 500 donors falling in the Caucasian-associated ancestry cluster.

Vbeta (60) and Jbeta (13) primers were used in the PCR. Generated by immunoSEQ multiplex PCR, the TCRdb table keeps only in-frame clones and is missing some. This sample carries a few hundred thousand clones, about 75% of them seen once, and the ten largest clones take around 1.8%. CDR1 and CDR2 from the germline V gene are MNHNS and SASEGT. This CDR3 spans 13 amino acids. Trimming shortened V by 7 bases and J by 8 bases, and 17 bases separated the two germline ends. The study sampled nominally healthy donors, though unrecorded immune exposures were likely. This clone has only one observation. What it binds is not known. Whole-study results and caveats: Presence/absence analyses assumed roughly uniform sequencing depth across donors, which may not hold.

The chain carries TRBV6-1 and TRBJ1-2; possibly TRBD1 for D (5 bases). The sequencing sample was made of PBMCs. This TCR was sampled from a man in his late teens or twenties in good health and CMV-seronegative. Written as DNA, the CDR3 is TGTGCCAGCACCGACGACAGTTTTTCAGGCTACACCTTC. Translated: CASTDDSFSGYTF.